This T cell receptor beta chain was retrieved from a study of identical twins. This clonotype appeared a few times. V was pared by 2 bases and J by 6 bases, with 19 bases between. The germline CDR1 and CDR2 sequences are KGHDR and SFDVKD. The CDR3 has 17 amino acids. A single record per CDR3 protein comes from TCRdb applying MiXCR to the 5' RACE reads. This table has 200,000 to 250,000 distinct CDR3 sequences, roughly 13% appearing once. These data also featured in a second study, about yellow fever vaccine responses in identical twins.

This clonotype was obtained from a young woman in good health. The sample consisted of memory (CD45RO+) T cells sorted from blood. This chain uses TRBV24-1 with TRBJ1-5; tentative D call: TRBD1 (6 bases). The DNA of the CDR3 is TGTGCCACCAGTGATTCCCCCCGGGGGGGCGCGGGTCAGCCCCAGCATTTT. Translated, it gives CATSDSPRGGAGQPQHF.